The 3 T cell receptor beta chains below were found in one sample sequenced in a study of blood T cells in healthy people across ages. Next came a second PCR, run for roughly 6 to 11 cycles, which used a sample-barcoded 5' primer along with a J-beta primer mix. A single record per CDR3 protein comes from TCRdb applying MiXCR to the 5' RACE reads. The repertoire holds about 1.8 million distinct CDR3 sequences, with around half as singletons. Material for sequencing was blood. The receptors come from a middle-aged woman in good health.

The chain uses TRBV12-3 or TRBV12-4 and TRBJ1-2; D perhaps matches TRBD1 (5 bases). Between the trimmed V and J ends, which lost 6 bases and 4 bases, there was a span of 15 bases. The CDR3 extends over 14 amino acids. CDR3 protein: CASSPGAGTYGYTF. CDR3 sequence (DNA): TGTGCCAGCAGCCCCGGGGCAGGGACCTATGGCTACACCTTC.

Here the CDR3 DNA reads TGTGCCAGTATGGAGGACAGTTTTTCCCCTCACAATGAGCAGTTCTTC. Translation: CASMEDSFSPHNEQFF. The rearrangement joins TRBV19 to TRBJ2-1; maybe TRBD1 (6 bases). Germline V gene data show CDR1 as LNHDA and CDR2 as SQIVND (reference sequence). The CDR3 contains 16 residues. The V and J ends lost 7 bases and 5 bases respectively, with 21 bases between them.

The chain's CDR3 is CSAAREDTQYF. The CDR3 bases are TGCAGTGCCGCTAGAGAAGATACGCAGTATTTT. V and J are TRBV20-1 and TRBJ2-3; D unclear. The germline V gene has CDR1 DFQATT and CDR2 SNEGSKA (reference sequence). V was shortened by 6 bases and J by 5 bases, with 9 bases between the two germline ends. The CDR3 loop spans 11 amino acids.